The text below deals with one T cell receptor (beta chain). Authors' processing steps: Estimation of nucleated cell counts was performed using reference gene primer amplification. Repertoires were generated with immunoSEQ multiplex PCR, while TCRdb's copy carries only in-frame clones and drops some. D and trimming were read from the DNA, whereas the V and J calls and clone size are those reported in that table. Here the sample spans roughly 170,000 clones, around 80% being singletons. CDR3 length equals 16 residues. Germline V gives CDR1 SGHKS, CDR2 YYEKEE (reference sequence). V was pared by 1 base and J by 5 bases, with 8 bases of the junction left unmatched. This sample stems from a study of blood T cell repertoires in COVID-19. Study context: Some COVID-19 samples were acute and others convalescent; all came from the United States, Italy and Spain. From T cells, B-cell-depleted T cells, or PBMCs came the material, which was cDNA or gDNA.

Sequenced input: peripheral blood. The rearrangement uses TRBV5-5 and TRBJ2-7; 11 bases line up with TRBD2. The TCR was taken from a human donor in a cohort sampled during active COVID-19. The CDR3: CASSLTGSGGAHEQYF. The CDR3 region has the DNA TGTGCCAGCAGCTTGACGGGTAGCGGGGGGGCCCACGAGCAGTACTTC.